One sample yielded the 29 T cell receptor beta chains listed below, sequenced in a study of T cells after yellow fever vaccination. TCRdb recomputed calls from the 5' RACE reads with MiXCR, one row per CDR3 protein. The data hold some 350,000 distinct CDR3 sequences, with under 5% observed a single time. Here the sequenced sample was PBMCs, taken 5 days after the yellow fever booster vaccination. The receptors originated from a man aged 18 to 30 who received the YFV17D yellow fever vaccine.

The V call is TRBV6-6, the J call TRBJ1-5; weak D call: TRBD1 (6 bases). From germline, CDR1 is MNHNY and CDR2 SVGAGI (reference sequence). V lost 2 bases and J lost 0, with 14 bases in between. The CDR3 spans 17 residues. CDR3 residues: CASSYRGDRRSNQPQHF. CDR3 in DNA: TGTGCCAGCAGTTACAGGGGGGACCGACGTAGCAATCAGCCCCAGCATTTT.

This clonotype was seen at least ten times. The chain employs TRBV6-5 and TRBJ1-1; perhaps TRBD1 as D (6 bases). V lost 6 bases, J lost 10 bases, and 30 bases lay in between. Germline V lookup: CDR1 MNHEY, CDR2 SVGAGI. The CDR3 contains 17 residues. DNA for the CDR3: TGTGCCAGCAGACTCGGGACGGCATCAACTAACATAGGGGGAGCTTTCTTT. Translating gives CASRLGTASTNIGGAFF.

In its sample, this clonotype was seen many times. The rearrangement links TRBV7-6 to TRBJ2-1, with 8 bases aligning to TRBD2. Looked up from germline, CDR1 is SGHVS and CDR2 is FNYEAQ. The CDR3 runs 18 residues. V lost 1 base to trimming and J lost 6 bases; unmatched junction nucleotides: 14. The CDR3 sequence: CASSLEASGPLTSNEQFF. In DNA, the CDR3 is TGTGCCAGCAGCTTAGAGGCTAGCGGGCCACTGACGAGCAATGAGCAGTTCTTC. Complete variable domain (other parts from reference TRBV7-6 and TRBJ2-1): GAGVSQSPRYKVTKRGQDVALRCDPISGHVSLYWYRQALGQGPEFLTYFNYEAQQDKSGLPNDRFSAERPEGSISTLTIQRTEQRDSAMYRCASSLEASGPLTSNEQFFGPGTRLTVL.

A few counts support this clonotype. The CDR3 sequence is CASSRTGARFGYTF. DNA of the CDR3: TGTGCCAGCAGTCGTACAGGGGCTCGGTTCGGCTACACCTTC. V gene TRBV6-2 or TRBV6-3 combines with J gene TRBJ1-2; TRBD1 agrees at 7 bases. Germline V CDR1 and CDR2: MNHEY, SVGEGT. This CDR3 contains 14 residues. The trim removed 5 bases at V and 8 bases at J, leaving 11 bases unmatched.

This clonotype occurred a few times. This chain joins TRBV12-3 or TRBV12-4 and TRBJ2-6, with 12 positions matching TRBD1. J lost 2 bases, V lost 5 bases, and 4 bases had no gene match. The CDR3 has 17 residues. This CDR3 reads CASSPGQGAPGANVLTF. DNA for the CDR3: TGTGCCAGCAGTCCGGGACAGGGGGCGCCTGGGGCCAACGTCCTGACTTTC.

At least ten counts were recorded for this clonotype. V gene TRBV7-3 combines with J gene TRBJ2-7; D is possibly TRBD1 or TRBD2 (5 bases each). Germline lookup yields CDR1 SGHTA and CDR2 FQGTGA. With 2 bases removed from V and 2 bases from J, the gap between germline ends came to 10 bases. This CDR3 is built from 14 residues. The CDR3 is CASSLGDGAYEQYF. CDR3 DNA: TGTGCCAGCAGCTTAGGGGACGGTGCCTACGAGCAGTACTTC.

In this sample, this clonotype turned up many times. This chain joins TRBV7-2 and TRBJ2-3, with a weak D call TRBD1 (5 bases). Germline values: CDR1 SGHTA, CDR2 FQGNSA. V shed 5 bases and J shed 8 bases, with 11 bases lying between them. The CDR3 has 12 residues. CDR3 residues: CASSPQGATQYF. In DNA form, the CDR3 reads TGTGCCAGCAGCCCCCAAGGGGCTACGCAGTATTTT.

This clonotype has a count of ten or more. V gene TRBV20-1 combines with J gene TRBJ2-1; D ambiguous. This CDR3 is built from 10 residues. With 5 bases removed from V and 8 bases from J, the gap between germline ends came to 7 bases. Germline CDR1 DFQATT, CDR2 SNEGSKA (reference sequence). CDR3 loop: CSALMHEQFF. CDR3 in DNA: TGCAGTGCTCTCATGCATGAGCAGTTCTTC.

This CDR3 is CASSHLGDISSNTQYF. In DNA form, the CDR3 reads TGCGCCAGCAGCCACCTCGGGGACATTAGCTCAAATACGCAGTATTTT. The chain links TRBV4-3 to TRBJ2-3; D might be TRBD1 (6 bases). The CDR3 runs 16 residues. Germline V gene lookup returns CDR1 LGHNA and CDR2 YSLEER. The V and J ends lost 3 bases and 7 bases respectively, with 20 bases between them.

The rearrangement joins TRBV27 to TRBJ2-4; D is perhaps TRBD2 (6 bases). The CDR3 has 15 amino acids. The germline V and J ends were trimmed by 4 bases and 9 bases, with 19 bases remaining between them. CDR1 and CDR2 from the germline V gene are MNHEY and SMNVEV (reference sequence). The CDR3 region has the DNA TGTGCCAGCAGTTCCGCGGGGCCGTCGGCAAGCATTCAGTACTTC. Translating it yields CASSSAGPSASIQYF.

The rearrangement links TRBV5-5 to TRBJ2-3; TRBD1 might be the D (6 bases). Germline V CDR1 and CDR2: SGHKS, YYEKEE (reference sequence). CDR3 length equals 14 residues. V was trimmed by 10 bases and J by 0 bases, leaving 15 bases between them. CDR3 sequence (DNA): TGTGCCGGGTCGCAGGGGCCTAGCACAGATACGCAGTATTTT. Translating it yields CAGSQGPSTDTQYF.

Many counts were recorded for this clonotype. The chain employs TRBV5-5 and TRBJ2-5; D is perhaps TRBD1 (5 bases). The V end lost 4 bases, the J end lost 3 bases, and 13 bases lay between the germline ends. The V gene's germline CDR1 is SGHKS and CDR2 YYEKEE (reference sequence). The CDR3 spans 14 residues. The CDR3 protein is CASSTRPREETQYF. Written as DNA, the CDR3 is TGTGCCAGCAGCACCCGGCCCAGGGAAGAGACCCAGTACTTC.

The V and J genes are TRBV5-6 and TRBJ1-1, with D unresolved. Germline V lookup: CDR1 SGHDT, CDR2 YYEEEE. V dropped 0 bases and J dropped 3 bases, with 15 bases sitting between them. This CDR3 is 16 amino acids long. CDR3 loop: CASSLGRPLAHTEAFF. DNA of the CDR3: TGTGCCAGCAGCTTGGGACGCCCGCTCGCTCACACTGAAGCTTTCTTT.

V gene TRBV14 combines with J gene TRBJ2-3; D is unresolved. The CDR3 is 12 amino acids. CDR1 and CDR2 from the germline V gene are SGHDN and FVKESK. Trimming removed 3 bases from V and 4 bases from J, with 5 bases in between. The CDR3 nucleotides are TGTGCCAGCAGCCAGTATCCAGATACGCAGTATTTT. Translated, it gives CASSQYPDTQYF.

The chain uses TRBV20-1 and TRBJ1-2; D uncertain. The CDR3 is 14 amino acids. The germline CDR1 and CDR2 sequences are DFQATT and SNEGSKA (reference sequence). V lost 0 bases, J lost 6 bases, and 14 bases lay in between. The CDR3 nucleotides are TGCAGTGCTAGAGATGGCCGGTCCCCTAATGGCTACACCTTC. The encoded protein is CSARDGRSPNGYTF.

This clonotype was seen at least ten times. J is TRBJ2-5 and V is TRBV7-9; 7 nucleotides align to TRBD2. CDR1 is SEHNR, CDR2 FQNEAQ, per germline (reference sequence). Losses at the gene ends were 5 bases for V and 0 bases for J; bases not matched to a gene: 3. This CDR3 comprises 14 residues. CDR3 bases: TGTGCCAGCAGCAGCGGGACTAACCAAGAGACCCAGTACTTC. Translation gives CASSSGTNQETQYF.

This clonotype turned up a few times. The chain employs TRBV7-8 and TRBJ1-6; D unresolved. CDR3 length: 14 amino acids. Trimming shortened V by 6 bases and J by 8 bases, and 14 bases separated the two germline ends. The germline gives CDR1 SGHVS, CDR2 FQNEAQ. The CDR3 DNA sequence: TGTGCCAGCAGTATTCCGGGATCTGATTCACCCCTCCACTTT. This sequence encodes CASSIPGSDSPLHF.

This clonotype was detected only a few times. The CDR3 DNA sequence: TGCGCCAGCAGCCAGGAGCGACTAGCGGCTTATACGCAGTATTTT. The encoded protein is CASSQERLAAYTQYF. The chain couples TRBV4-3 to TRBJ2-3, with 9 bases that match TRBD2. V shed 3 bases, J shed 7 bases, and the junction held 8 bases outside the gene matches. The CDR3 has 15 residues. Germline CDR1 reads LGHNA; CDR2 reads YSLEER.

This clonotype was recorded many times. The chain employs TRBV6-2 or TRBV6-3 and TRBJ2-1; a weak D match, TRBD2 (5 bases). V gave up 6 bases and J gave up 4 bases, with 10 bases separating them. Germline V lookup: CDR1 MNHEY, CDR2 SVGEGT. The CDR3 runs 13 residues. CDR3 nucleotide sequence: TGTGCCAGCAGGGAGGTATCGTACAATGAGCAGTTCTTC. As protein: CASREVSYNEQFF.

The chain combines TRBV6-5 with TRBJ2-7; tentatively, D is TRBD1 or TRBD2 (5 bases each). The length of the CDR3 is 14 residues. Trimming took 5 bases from V and 2 from J, leaving 13 bases between them. Germline-derived CDR1 and CDR2 are MNHEY and SVGAGI. CDR3 region: CASSRQTTTYEQYF. The CDR3 DNA reads as TGTGCCAGCAGTCGACAGACTACCACCTACGAGCAGTACTTC.

The V gene is TRBV20-1, the J gene TRBJ2-3, with 13 bases matching TRBD2. V shed 6 bases and J 1 base; nucleotides not matched to a gene: 7. Germline V gives CDR1 DFQATT, CDR2 SNEGSKA (reference sequence). The CDR3 is made up of 16 amino acids. The CDR3 DNA sequence: TGCAGTGCCCATGGACTAGCGGGGGCCCGCACAGATACGCAGTATTTT. This encodes CSAHGLAGARTDTQYF.

This rearrangement joins TRBV7-9 to TRBJ2-1; D unresolved. Germline CDR1 SEHNR, CDR2 FQNEAQ (reference sequence). The CDR3 length is 13 residues. Trimming pared 0 bases from V and 9 bases from J, leaving 9 bases between. CDR3 nucleotides: TGTGCCAGCAGCTTAGCTGCCTATGGTGAGCAGTTCTTC. Protein sequence: CASSLAAYGEQFF.

The genes are TRBV3-1 and TRBJ2-1; D not certain. The germline CDR1 and CDR2 sequences are LGHDT and YNNKEL (reference sequence). V was shortened by 1 base and J by 11 bases, with 15 bases between the two germline ends. The CDR3 is made up of 14 amino acids. The CDR3 loop is CASSQGAYKSKQFF. The CDR3 DNA sequence: TGTGCCAGCAGCCAAGGGGCCTACAAGTCGAAGCAGTTCTTC.

This clonotype was seen ten or more times. The CDR3 bases are TGTGCCAGCAGCTTATTTTCTGAAGCTTTCTTT. Its protein is CASSLFSEAFF. The V gene is TRBV7-9, the J gene TRBJ1-1, with no clear D. The germline CDR1 and CDR2 sequences are SEHNR and FQNEAQ (reference sequence). This CDR3 has 11 amino acids. Trimming shortened V by 2 bases and J by 6 bases, and 4 bases separated the two germline ends.

The genes are TRBV20-1 and TRBJ1-6; D unresolved. Per the germline V gene, CDR1 is DFQATT and CDR2 is SNEGSKA (reference sequence). The CDR3 is 13 residues long. V lost 1 base and J lost 9, with 10 bases in between. CDR3 residues: CSARVTSGSPLHF. The CDR3 DNA follows: TGCAGTGCTAGAGTAACAAGCGGTTCACCCCTCCACTTT.

The V call is TRBV29-1, the J call TRBJ2-5; D assignment may be TRBD1 or TRBD2 (5 bases each). The V and J ends lost 8 bases and 2 bases respectively, with 12 bases between them. There are 12 residues in the CDR3. Germline lookup yields CDR1 SQVTM and CDR2 ANQGSEA. CDR3 protein: CSSGAVQETQYF. CDR3 DNA sequence: TGCAGCTCCGGGGCTGTTCAAGAGACCCAGTACTTC.

The chain employs TRBV30 and TRBJ2-3; D unresolved. There are 13 residues in the CDR3. Germline CDR1 GTSNPN, CDR2 SVGIG (reference sequence). Trimming pared 3 bases from V and 2 bases from J, leaving 9 bases between. CDR3 sequence reads: CAWRVTVTDTQYF. The CDR3, as DNA: TGTGCCTGGAGAGTAACCGTCACAGATACGCAGTATTTT. Full variable domain (rest looked up from reference TRBV30 and TRBJ2-3): SQTIHQWPATLVQPVGSPLSLECTVEGTSNPNLYWYRQAAGRGLQLLFYSVGIGQISSEVPQNLSASRPQDRQFILSSKKLLLSDSGFYLCAWRVTVTDTQYFGPGTRLTVL.

This clonotype was seen at least ten times. The J gene is TRBJ2-3, the V gene TRBV5-1; 10 bases are shared with TRBD2. The CDR3 covers 16 residues. Germline trimming cut 0 bases from V and 6 bases from J; bases unmatched to any gene: 7. CDR1 and CDR2 from the germline V gene are SGHRS and YFSETQ. CDR3 DNA sequence: TGCGCCAGCAGCTTGGGCCAGCGGGGGGGCCCGGATACGCAGTATTTT. Translating gives CASSLGQRGGPDTQYF.

The chain combines TRBV20-1 with TRBJ2-6, with D possibly TRBD1 on 6 matching bases. Germline CDR1 reads DFQATT; CDR2 reads SNEGSKA (reference sequence). Between the trimmed V and J ends, which lost 2 bases and 1 base, there was a span of 12 bases. The CDR3 length is 16 residues. The CDR3 spells CSARPLGASGANVLTF. The CDR3 DNA sequence: TGCAGTGCTAGACCCCTGGGGGCTTCTGGGGCCAACGTCCTGACTTTC.